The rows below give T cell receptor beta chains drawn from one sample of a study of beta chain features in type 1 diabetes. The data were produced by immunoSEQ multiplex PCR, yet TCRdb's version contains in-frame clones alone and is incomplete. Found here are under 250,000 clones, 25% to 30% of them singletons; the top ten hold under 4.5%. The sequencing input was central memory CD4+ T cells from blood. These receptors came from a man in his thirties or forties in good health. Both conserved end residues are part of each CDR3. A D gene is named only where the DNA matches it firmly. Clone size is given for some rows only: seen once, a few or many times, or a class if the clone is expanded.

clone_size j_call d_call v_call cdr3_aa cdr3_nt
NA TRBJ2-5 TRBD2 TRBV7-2 CASSLETSGQETQYF TGTGCCAGCAGCTTAGAGACTAGCGGACAAGAGACCCAGTACTTC
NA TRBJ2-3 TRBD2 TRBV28 CASSLAGSTDTQYF TGTGCCAGCAGCTTAGCGGGTAGCACAGATACGCAGTATTTT
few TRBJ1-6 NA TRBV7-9 CASSLEVNYNSPLHF TGTGCCAGCAGCTTAGAGGTTAATTATAATTCACCCCTCCACTTT
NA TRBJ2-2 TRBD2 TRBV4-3 CASSRTGGLTGELFF TGCGCCAGCAGCCGAACGGGGGGGCTCACCGGGGAGCTGTTTTTT
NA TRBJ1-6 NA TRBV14 CASSQVSGFNSPLHF TGTGCCAGCAGCCAAGTCTCGGGGTTTAATTCACCCCTCCACTTT
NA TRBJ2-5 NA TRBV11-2 CASSPQGGYETQYF TGTGCCAGCAGCCCACAGGGCGGTTACGAGACCCAGTACTTC
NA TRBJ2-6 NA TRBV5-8 CASSLEAGETLPGANVLTF TGTGCCAGCAGCTTGGAGGCAGGGGAAACCCTCCCTGGGGCCAACGTCCTGACTTTC
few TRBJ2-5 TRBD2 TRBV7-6 CASSLSAGETQYF TGTGCCAGCAGCTTATCAGCGGGGGAGACCCAGTACTTC
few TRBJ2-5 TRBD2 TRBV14 CASSQQRGVQETQYF TGTGCCAGCAGCCAACAGCGGGGGGTCCAAGAGACCCAGTACTTC
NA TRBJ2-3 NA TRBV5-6 CASSLWGSGTDTQYF TGTGCCAGCAGCTTGTGGGGGAGTGGCACAGATACGCAGTATTTT
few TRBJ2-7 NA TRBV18 CASSSATAYEQYF TGTGCCAGCTCCTCTGCCACAGCCTACGAGCAGTACTTC
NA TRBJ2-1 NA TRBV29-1 CSVRHNNEQFF TGCAGCGTTAGGCACAACAATGAGCAGTTCTTC
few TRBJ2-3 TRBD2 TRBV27 CASQSGRFADTQYF TGTGCCAGCCAGAGCGGGAGATTCGCAGATACGCAGTATTTT
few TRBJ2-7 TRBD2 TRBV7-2 CASSSRTSGSSYEQYF TGTGCCAGCAGCTCGAGGACTAGCGGGAGCTCCTACGAGCAGTACTTC
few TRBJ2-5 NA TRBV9 CASSVAGAVLETQYF TGTGCCAGCAGCGTAGCCGGGGCAGTATTGGAGACCCAGTACTTC
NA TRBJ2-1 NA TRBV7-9 CASSERREFPYNEQFF TGTGCCAGCAGCGAACGAAGGGAATTTCCCTACAATGAGCAGTTCTTC
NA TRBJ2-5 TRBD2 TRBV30 CAWSVAGSQETQYF TGTGCCTGGAGCGTAGCGGGGAGCCAAGAGACCCAGTACTTC
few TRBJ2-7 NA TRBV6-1 CASSVLYDRNHYEQYF TGTGCCAGCAGTGTACTTTACGACAGAAATCACTACGAGCAGTACTTC
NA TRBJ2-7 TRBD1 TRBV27 CASSLKTSGQGHSYEQYF TGTGCCAGCAGTTTAAAGACTTCGGGACAGGGGCATTCCTACGAGCAGTACTTC
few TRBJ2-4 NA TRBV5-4 CASSPGGSEVSKNIQYF TGTGCCAGCAGCCCTGGGGGCAGTGAGGTGTCCAAAAACATTCAGTACTTC
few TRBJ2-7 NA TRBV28 CATTGNPYEQYF TGTGCCACCACAGGGAACCCCTACGAGCAGTACTTC
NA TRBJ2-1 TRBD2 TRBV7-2 CARAPGLAVASSYNEQFF TGTGCCAGGGCCCCGGGACTAGCGGTTGCCAGCTCCTACAATGAGCAGTTCTTC
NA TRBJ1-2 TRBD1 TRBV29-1 CSVEPGQVYYGYTF TGCAGCGTTGAACCTGGACAGGTCTACTATGGCTACACCTTC
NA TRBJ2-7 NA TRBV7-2 CASSFDRREQYF TGTGCCAGCAGCTTTGACAGGAGGGAGCAGTACTTC
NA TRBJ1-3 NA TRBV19 CASSIVGSGNTIYF TGTGCCAGTAGTATCGTCGGCTCTGGAAACACCATATATTTT
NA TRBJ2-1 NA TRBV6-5 CASSTPTGTPNEQFF TGTGCCAGCAGTACCCCCACGGGGACCCCAAATGAGCAGTTCTTC
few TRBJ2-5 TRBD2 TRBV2 CASSPGLAGRPWETQYF TGTGCCAGCAGTCCGGGACTAGCGGGGCGACCCTGGGAGACCCAGTACTTC
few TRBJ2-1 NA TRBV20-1 CSAHRRYEQFF TGCAGTGCGCATAGGCGATATGAGCAGTTCTTC
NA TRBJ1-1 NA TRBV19 CASSSIMLNTEAFF TGTGCCAGTAGTAGTATTATGTTGAACACTGAAGCTTTCTTT
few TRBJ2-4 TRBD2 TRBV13 CASSLRLAVAKNIQYF TGTGCCAGCAGCCTCAGACTAGCGGTAGCCAAAAACATTCAGTACTTC
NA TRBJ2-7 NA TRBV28 CASSYSGRTYEQYF TGTGCCAGCAGTTACTCGGGACGCACCTACGAGCAGTACTTC
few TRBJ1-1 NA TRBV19 CASSIDERGKAFF TGTGCCAGTAGTATAGATGAAAGGGGGAAAGCTTTCTTT
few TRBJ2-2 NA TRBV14 CASSPFKEGGELFF TGTGCCAGCAGCCCTTTTAAGGAGGGCGGGGAGCTGTTTTTT
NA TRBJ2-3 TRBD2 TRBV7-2 CASSSSGSATDTQYF TGTGCCAGCAGCTCAAGCGGGAGCGCCACAGATACGCAGTATTTT
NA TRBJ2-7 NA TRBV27 CASGTSGKYEQYF TGTGCCAGCGGCACGTCAGGGAAGTACGAGCAGTACTTC
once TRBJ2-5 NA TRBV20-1 CSALPGETQYF TGCAGTGCTCTTCCAGGGGAGACCCAGTACTTC
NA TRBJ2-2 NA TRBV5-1 CASSLEQITGELFF TGCGCCAGCAGCTTGGAACAGATTACCGGGGAGCTGTTTTTT
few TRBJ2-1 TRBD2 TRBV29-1 CSVASGGTYNEQFF TGCAGCGTCGCTAGCGGGGGGACCTACAATGAGCAGTTCTTC
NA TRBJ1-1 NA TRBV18 CASSPKGGGTEAFF TGTGCCAGCTCACCAAAAGGGGGAGGCACTGAAGCTTTCTTT
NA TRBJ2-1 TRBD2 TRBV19 CASSIRTSGGLNEQFF TGTGCCAGTAGTATAAGGACTAGCGGGGGTCTTAATGAGCAGTTCTTC
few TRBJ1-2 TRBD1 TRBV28 CASRRQGAASGYTF TGTGCCAGCAGGAGACAGGGGGCAGCGAGCGGCTACACCTTC
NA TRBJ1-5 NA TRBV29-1 CSVVRVSNQPQHF TGCAGCGTTGTCAGGGTAAGCAATCAGCCCCAGCATTTT
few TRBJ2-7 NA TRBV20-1 CSATRVYEQYF TGCAGTGCTACAAGGGTCTACGAGCAGTACTTC